The rows below give T cell receptor beta chains drawn from one sample of a study of T-cell memory formation after mild COVID-19. TCRdb processed the 5' RACE reads anew with MiXCR; each CDR3 protein has one entry. Among under 200,000 distinct CDR3 sequences listed, around a third were seen once. The source material was PBMCs or a T cell subset sorted from them (not recorded which). Receptors were obtained from an adult woman who had mild COVID-19 (a few samples of this study predate the infection). Cell type and time point are not known. The CDR3 runs from the conserved cysteine through the conserved F or W. A D gene is named only where the DNA matches it firmly. Where a row states a size, it is once, few, many or the class of an expanded clone; other rows omit it.

clone_size | j_call | d_call | v_call | cdr3_nt | cdr3_aa
once | TRBJ1-6 | NA | TRBV5-1 | TGCGCCAGCAGCTTCGACGGCTCCTATAATTCACCCCTCCACTTT | CASSFDGSYNSPLHF
few | TRBJ2-7 | NA | TRBV20-1 | TGCAGTGCTGAGAATCGCACCTTCCACGAGCAGTACTTC | CSAENRTFHEQYF
NA | TRBJ2-5 | NA | TRBV5-1 | TGCGCCAGCAGCCAGGGGCGAGAGACCCAGTACTTC | CASSQGRETQYF
NA | TRBJ1-1 | TRBD1 | TRBV6-5 | TGTGCCAGCACCGTACAGGGGTTCACTGAAGCTTTCTTT | CASTVQGFTEAFF
NA | TRBJ1-4 | NA | TRBV7-2 | TGTGCCAGCAGCCGAATGAACCGGGATCTCGGCGGTGAAAAACTGTTTTTT | CASSRMNRDLGGEKLFF
NA | TRBJ2-1 | NA | TRBV7-3 | TGTGCCAGCAGCATAAACGGGGGATTTAGCTATGAGCAGTTCTTC | CASSINGGFSYEQFF
NA | TRBJ1-5 | NA | TRBV7-2 | TGTGCCAGCAGCTTAGTCCAGGGGTTTGTATACCAGCCCCAGCATTTT | CASSLVQGFVYQPQHF
NA | TRBJ1-2 | NA | TRBV30 | TGTGCCTGGAGTGTATGGCAGAGAAACTATGGCTACACCTTC | CAWSVWQRNYGYTF
NA | TRBJ1-5 | TRBD1 | TRBV7-7 | TGTGCAGCAGGTGGACAGGGAATTTGGGGCAATCAGCCCCAGCATTTT | CAAGGQGIWGNQPQHF
few | TRBJ2-3 | TRBD2 | TRBV20-1 | TGCAGTGCTAGAGATGTGATATGGAGCGGGACGGTAGATACGCAGTATTTT | CSARDVIWSGTVDTQYF
NA | TRBJ1-2 | TRBD1 | TRBV20-1 | TGCAGTGCCACACACGTCCAGGGGGCGCGGGGCTACACCTTC | CSATHVQGARGYTF
NA | TRBJ2-7 | NA | TRBV5-1 | TGCGCCAGCAGCTCAACCGGGACGAAATACGAGCAGTACTTC | CASSSTGTKYEQYF
few | TRBJ2-4 | TRBD2 | TRBV13 | TGTGCCAGCAGCCGTATGAGACTTGGACTAGCGGGAGCGGGGAATGCCAAAAACATTCAGTACTTC | CASSRMRLGLAGAGNAKNIQYF
NA | TRBJ2-7 | TRBD2 | TRBV6-6 | TGTGCCAGCAGTTTCCCCTCGACTAGCGGGAGGGCCTCTGCCTACGAGCAGTACTTC | CASSFPSTSGRASAYEQYF
few | TRBJ1-2 | NA | TRBV12-3/TRBV12-4 | TGTGCCAGCAGTTTAGCGGCCTACTATGGCTACACCTTC | CASSLAAYYGYTF
NA | TRBJ1-1 | TRBD1 | TRBV15 | TGTGCCACCAGCAGAGGACAGGGGTTGAACACTGAAGCCTTCTTT | CATSRGQGLNTEAFF
few | TRBJ1-1 | NA | TRBV7-6 | TGTGCCAGCGCCATCGACGTGGACACTGAAGCTTTCTTT | CASAIDVDTEAFF
NA | TRBJ1-1 | NA | TRBV29-1 | TGCAGCTCCGGGGCCCTGAACACTGAAGCTTTCTTT | CSSGALNTEAFF
NA | TRBJ2-1 | NA | TRBV5-1 | TGCGCCAGCAGCCCCCTGACCTGGAGCTCCTACAATGAGCAGTTCTTC | CASSPLTWSSYNEQFF
NA | TRBJ2-5 | NA | TRBV7-9 | TGTGCCAGCAGCTTCGAGGGCAGCCAAGAGACCCAGTACTTC | CASSFEGSQETQYF
NA | TRBJ2-7 | TRBD2 | TRBV27 | TGTGCCAGCAGTTTATATCCTAGCGGGGGATACGAGCAGTACTTC | CASSLYPSGGYEQYF
NA | TRBJ2-5 | NA | TRBV9 | TGTGCCAGCAGCGTGTTTGAGGGGACCCAGTACTTC | CASSVFEGTQYF
NA | TRBJ2-1 | NA | TRBV7-9 | TGTGCCAGCAGCGGCGTGAAAAGGGCTTCTTCCTACAATGAGCAGTTCTTC | CASSGVKRASSYNEQFF
NA | TRBJ2-3 | NA | TRBV5-1 | TGCGCCAGCAGCTTCGAGGTACCACACAGAGATACGCAGTATTTT | CASSFEVPHRDTQYF
NA | TRBJ2-3 | NA | TRBV7-9 | TGTGCCAGCAGCCTCTACACAGATACGCAGTATTTT | CASSLYTDTQYF
few | TRBJ1-1 | TRBD1 | TRBV14 | TGTGCCAGCAGCCAAGGGACAGGACCCCCCGACACTGAAGCTTTCTTT | CASSQGTGPPDTEAFF
NA | TRBJ2-5 | TRBD1 | TRBV24-1 | TGTGCCACCAGTGATTACCGGGACAGGGGGCAAGAGACCCAGTACTTC | CATSDYRDRGQETQYF
NA | TRBJ1-6 | NA | TRBV12-3/TRBV12-4 | TGTGCCAGCACTCTAACCGATGTTTCACCCCTCCACTTT | CASTLTDVSPLHF